These T cell receptor beta chains were read from a single sample in a study of tumor-infiltrating lymphocytes in primary liver carcinoma. TCRdb recomputed calls from the multiplex PCR reads with MiXCR, one row per CDR3 protein. The sample yields approximately 300,000 distinct CDR3 sequences, 65% seen once. Sample: peripheral blood. These receptors were taken from a middle-aged man with primary liver carcinoma and hepatitis B virus infection. Both conserved end residues are part of each CDR3. D genes are given only for firm matches. Only some rows state a clone size, as once, few, many or a class for expanded clones.

J,size,D,V,CDR3,DNA
TRBJ2-5,.,.,TRBV6-5,CASRYRADGSRETQYF,TGTGCCAGCAGGTACCGGGCTGACGGTAGTCGGGAGACCCAGTACTTC
TRBJ2-7,.,TRBD2,TRBV4-3,CASIQTASGSGYEQYF,TGCGCCAGCATCCAAACCGCTAGCGGGAGTGGTTACGAGCAGTACTTC
TRBJ2-1,.,.,TRBV11-2,CANSLGGLSNEQFF,TGTGCCAACAGCTTAGGGGGGTTGAGCAATGAGCAGTTCTTC
TRBJ2-3,.,.,TRBV20-1,CSASGSEGAADTQYF,TGCAGTGCTAGTGGCTCAGAGGGAGCAGCAGATACGCAGTATTTT
TRBJ1-5,.,.,TRBV5-4,CANSFGGSTGNQPQHF,TGTGCCAACAGCTTCGGAGGGAGCACAGGGAATCAGCCCCAGCATTTT
TRBJ2-1,.,.,TRBV4-3,CASSREPGRPYNEQFF,TGCGCCAGCAGCCGAGAACCAGGGCGACCCTACAATGAGCAGTTCTTC
TRBJ1-2,few,.,TRBV28,CASSSQGNHLNGYTF,TGTGCCAGCAGTTCTCAGGGGAATCACTTGAATGGCTACACCTTC
TRBJ1-5,many,TRBD1,TRBV12-3/TRBV12-4,CASTRDRGVQPQHF,TGTGCCAGCACCCGGGACAGGGGAGTTCAGCCCCAGCATTTT
TRBJ2-1,once,.,TRBV7-8,CDSSYGAGRGEQLF,TGTGACAGCAGCTATGGGGCCGGGAGAGGTGAGCAGCTCTTC
TRBJ2-6,once,.,TRBV5-4,CASSSPSGADVLTF,TGTGCCAGCAGCTCCCCGTCTGGGGCCGACGTCCTGACTTTC
TRBJ1-4,.,TRBD1,TRBV2,CASSDTGGDEKLFF,TGTGCCAGCAGCGATACAGGGGGTGATGAAAAACTGTTTTTT
TRBJ2-7,.,.,TRBV12-3/TRBV12-4,CASRRTAAPYEQYF,TGTGCCAGCAGGAGGACAGCTGCGCCCTACGAGCAGTACTTC
TRBJ2-7,.,TRBD2,TRBV7-9,CASLTPRSGSGYEQYF,TGTGCCAGCCTAACCCCCAGGAGCGGGAGTGGGTACGAGCAGTACTTC
TRBJ2-7,.,TRBD2,TRBV6-5,CDSSSGLASSSYERYF,TGTGATAGCAGTTCCGGACTAGCGTCAAGCTCCTACGAGCGGTACTTC
TRBJ1-1,.,.,TRBV29-1,CSVDGGWWMRTETFF,TGCAGCGTTGATGGGGGGTGGTGGATGAGGACTGAAACTTTCTTT
TRBJ2-1,.,.,TRBV5-1,CASSADSFYNEQFF,TGCGCCAGCAGCGCTGACAGCTTCTACAATGAGCAGTTCTTC
TRBJ1-5,.,.,TRBV7-9,CASSSPGRAQHF,TGTGCCAGCAGCTCCCCAGGGAGAGCTCAACATTTT
TRBJ1-5,many,.,TRBV12-3/TRBV12-4,CASSPGGVSNQPQHF,TGTGCCAGCAGCCCGGGCGGGGTAAGCAATCAGCCCCAGCATTTT
TRBJ2-1,few,.,TRBV6-1,CASSEQLAHNEQFF,TGTGCCAGCAGTGAACAACTGGCCCACAATGAGCAGTTCTTC
TRBJ2-2,.,.,TRBV12-3/TRBV12-4,CASTLNSDSGELFF,TGTGCCAGCACCTTAAACTCAGATTCTGGGGAGCTGTTTTTT
TRBJ2-7,.,TRBD2,TRBV5-1,CASSLRTSVQGEQYF,TGCGCCAGCAGCTTACGTACTAGCGTACAAGGCGAGCAGTACTTC
TRBJ1-5,.,.,TRBV12-3/TRBV12-4,CASKGAWRQPQHF,TGTGCCAGCAAAGGGGCCTGGAGACAGCCCCAGCATTTT
TRBJ1-1,many,.,TRBV11-1,CASSLDEKVFAFF,TGTGCCAGCAGCTTAGATGAGAAGGTTTTCGCTTTCTTT
TRBJ2-3,many,.,TRBV6-5,CASSRTTGTDTQYF,TGTGCCAGCAGTCGAACGACAGGCACAGATACGCAGTATTTT
TRBJ2-3,few,.,TRBV6-5,CASSYGQGLTDTQYF,TGTGCCAGCAGTTACGGGCAGGGCCTCACAGATACGCAGTATTTT
TRBJ2-5,.,TRBD1,TRBV11-2,CDSSPRQGRETRYF,TGTGACAGCAGCCCCAGACAGGGAAGGGAGACCCGGTACTTC
TRBJ2-7,.,.,TRBV11-2,CASNLYRGLEQYF,TGTGCCAGCAACTTATATCGGGGGTTGGAGCAGTACTTC
TRBJ1-1,.,.,TRBV29-1,CRVENLRQDPPAFF,TGCAGAGTTGAAAATCTTAGGCAGGACCCACCAGCTTTCTTT
TRBJ1-4,.,TRBD1,TRBV6-2/TRBV6-3,CASSYPATGRSGKLFF,TGTGCCAGCAGTTACCCAGCGACAGGGAGATCGGGAAAACTGTTTTTT
TRBJ1-1,many,.,TRBV6-6,CASSPPGTTNTEAFF,TGTGCCAGCAGTCCGCCCGGGACGACGAACACTGAAGCTTTCTTT
TRBJ2-2,many,TRBD1,TRBV6-5,CASSYQKGGGTGELFF,TGTGCCAGCAGTTACCAGAAAGGGGGCGGTACCGGGGAGCTGTTTTTT
TRBJ1-6,.,.,TRBV11-1,CASSRTLVLPLHF,TGTGCCAGCAGTCGTACACTGGTTTTACCCCTCCACTTT
TRBJ1-5,many,.,TRBV6-1,CASSNTLTQHF,TGTGCCAGCAGTAACACCCTAACCCAGCATTTT
TRBJ1-4,.,.,TRBV7-9,CASSLDAAEKLFF,TGTGCCAGCAGCTTAGACGCCGCAGAAAAACTGTTTTTT
TRBJ2-5,.,.,TRBV2,CASSEANEGETQYF,TGTGCCAGCAGTGAAGCGAATGAGGGGGAGACCCAGTACTTC
TRBJ2-5,once,.,TRBV7-8,CASSTRKTQYF,TGTGCCAGCAGCACCCGGAAGACCCAGTACTTC
TRBJ1-6,few,.,TRBV5-4,CASSFQVNSPLHF,TGTGCCAGCAGCTTCCAGGTTAATTCACCCCTCCACTTT
TRBJ2-2,many,.,TRBV6-6,CASSYPSGTGELFF,TGTGCCAGCAGTTACCCCTCGGGCACCGGGGAGCTGTTTTTT
TRBJ1-2,.,TRBD1,TRBV6-1,CASMLPGTVAYGYTF,TGTGCCAGCATGCTCCCCGGGACAGTCGCCTATGGCTACACCTTC